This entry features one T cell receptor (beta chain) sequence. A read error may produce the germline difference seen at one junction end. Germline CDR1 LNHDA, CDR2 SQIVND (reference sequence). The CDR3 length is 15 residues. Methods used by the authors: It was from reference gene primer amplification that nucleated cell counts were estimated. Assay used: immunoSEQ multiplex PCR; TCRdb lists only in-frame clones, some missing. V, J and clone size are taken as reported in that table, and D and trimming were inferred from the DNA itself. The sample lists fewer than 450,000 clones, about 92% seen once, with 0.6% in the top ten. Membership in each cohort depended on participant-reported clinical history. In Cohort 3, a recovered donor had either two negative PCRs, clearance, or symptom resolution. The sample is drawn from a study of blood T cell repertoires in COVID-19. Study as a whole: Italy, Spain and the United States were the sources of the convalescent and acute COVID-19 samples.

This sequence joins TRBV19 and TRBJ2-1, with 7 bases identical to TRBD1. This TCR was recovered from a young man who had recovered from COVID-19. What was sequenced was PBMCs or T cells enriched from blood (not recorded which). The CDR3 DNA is TGTGCCAGCAACACTCCGGGACAGTCCTCCAATGAGCAGTTCTTC. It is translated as CASNTPGQSSNEQFF. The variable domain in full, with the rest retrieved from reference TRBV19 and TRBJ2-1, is DGGITQSPKYLFRKEGQNVTLSCEQNLNHDAMYWYRQDPGQGLRLIYYSQIVNDFQKGDIAEGYSVSREKKESFPLTVTSAQKNPTAFYLCASNTPGQSSNEQFFGPGTRLTVL.